This T cell receptor beta chain was identified during a study of spatial heterogeneity in lung cancer. About the research overall: Tumor-region counts of TCR transcripts tracked strongly with a T cell module score from matched bulk RNA-seq. Every unique TCR and UMI combination, on average, appeared more than ten times in raw reads.

Of note for this clonotype: What it binds is not known.

Per germline, CDR1 MNHEY and CDR2 SVGEGT. The CDR3 consists of 13 residues. V was shortened by 6 bases and J by 11 bases, with 16 bases between the two germline ends. TCRdb processed the 5' RACE reads anew with MiXCR; each CDR3 protein has one entry. The sample lists 25,000 to 30,000 distinct CDR3 sequences, approximately 6.5% occurring once. The time point was: sample taken at primary tumor resection. Patients with untreated early-stage non-small cell lung cancer, numbering more than 55, were the donors. The authors sequenced whole RNA from tumor, nontumor lung or frozen PBMC without sorting. General observations from the study: For expanded intratumoral alpha and beta TCRs, counts tracked tumor mutation counts.

V usage is TRBV6-2 or TRBV6-3 and J usage is TRBJ1-4; maybe TRBD1 (5 bases). The sample consisted of lung tumor tissue, taken at surgery. The clonotype originates from a male donor with early-stage non-small cell lung cancer. The CDR3 DNA is TGTGCCAGCAGCCGGACTGGGGCCATGAAACTGTTTTTT. Protein sequence: CASSRTGAMKLFF.